These 9 T cell receptor beta chains were all obtained from the same sample, sequenced in a study of blood T cell repertoires in COVID-19. TCRdb keeps only in-frame clones here, not all; method: immunoSEQ multiplex PCR. This repertoire shows about 140,000 clones, roughly 86% found once; its top ten account for 3.4%. The sequenced sample consisted of PBMCs or T cells enriched from blood (not recorded which). All receptors come from a woman between 45 and 60 years old with acute COVID-19.

The genes are TRBV27 and TRBJ2-7; D is unresolved. Trimming stripped 3 bases from V and 3 bases from J, with 18 bases between. Germline V lookup: CDR1 MNHEY, CDR2 SMNVEV (reference sequence). The CDR3 has 16 amino acids. CDR3 DNA: TGTGCCAGCAGTTTTCTGCCGCTACCCCTGATCTACGAGCAGTACTTC. Translation gives CASSFLPLPLIYEQYF.

V usage is TRBV19 and J usage is TRBJ2-1; D is possibly TRBD2 (7 bases). Deletions cut 9 bases from V and 0 bases from J, with 15 bases between. CDR1 and CDR2 (germline): LNHDA, SQIVND (reference sequence). This CDR3 region has 15 residues. The CDR3 reads CASHKGGSSYNEQFF. Here the CDR3 DNA reads TGTGCCAGCCACAAGGGGGGGAGCTCCTACAATGAGCAGTTCTTC.

The chain has TRBV27 and TRBJ2-7, with D possibly TRBD1 on 6 matching bases. Trimming pared 3 bases from V and 0 bases from J, leaving 6 bases between. There are 13 residues in the CDR3. Per the germline V gene, CDR1 is MNHEY and CDR2 is SMNVEV (reference sequence). The CDR3 coding sequence is TGTGCCAGCAGTTTGGGACACTCCTACGAGCAGTACTTC. Protein: CASSLGHSYEQYF.

This clone was found once. This chain uses TRBV19 with TRBJ1-5, with TRBD1 matching 7 bases. J was trimmed by 0 bases and V by 11 bases; bases with no gene match: 13. Germline assignment: CDR1 LNHDA and CDR2 SQIVND (reference sequence). The CDR3 spans 16 residues. CDR3 amino acids: CAGHRTGTYSNQPQHF. The CDR3 DNA reads TGTGCCGGTCATAGGACAGGAACGTATAGCAATCAGCCCCAGCATTTT.

This rearrangement joins TRBV6-5 to TRBJ1-2, with a possible D match to TRBD1 (6 bases). The CDR3 extends over 14 amino acids. V lost 8 bases and J 5 bases, leaving 18 bases between the germline ends. From germline, CDR1 is MNHEY and CDR2 SVGAGI. The CDR3 is CASLVQGTLYGYTF. The CDR3 DNA sequence: TGTGCCAGCCTGGTGCAGGGGACCTTATATGGCTACACCTTC.

This sequence joins TRBV7-9 and TRBJ2-3; 7 bases fit TRBD2. The germline gives CDR1 SEHNR, CDR2 FQNEAQ (reference sequence). V was pared by 2 bases and J by 6 bases, with 11 bases of the junction left unmatched. The CDR3 is 16 amino acids. This chain's CDR3 is CASSLMRMSGADTQYF. CDR3 DNA sequence: TGTGCCAGCAGCTTAATGCGGATGAGCGGGGCGGATACGCAGTATTTT.

This chain joins TRBV5-1 and TRBJ1-1; D ambiguous. This CDR3 has 14 amino acids. Per the germline V gene, CDR1 is SGHRS and CDR2 is YFSETQ. Trimming took 4 bases from V and 1 from J, leaving 11 bases between them. The CDR3 DNA sequence: TGCGCCAGCAGCATAGGTACAGCGAACACTGAAGCTTTCTTT. Its translation is CASSIGTANTEAFF.

Here the CDR3 DNA reads TGTGCCAGTAGTATAGTCCCGGGTCCGAACACTGAAGCTTTCTTT. Its protein product is CASSIVPGPNTEAFF. V usage is TRBV19 and J usage is TRBJ1-1; D remains ambiguous. Germline V gene lookup returns CDR1 LNHDA and CDR2 SQIVND (reference sequence). V was clipped by 1 base and J by 1 base, with 10 bases between them. This CDR3 comprises 15 residues.

The chain uses TRBV9 and TRBJ2-2; TRBD2 aligns across 9 bases. The CDR3 spans 14 residues. Germline V gene lookup returns CDR1 SGDLS and CDR2 YYNGEE. V lost 5 bases, J lost 5 bases, and 4 bases stayed unmatched. CDR3 sequence (DNA): TGTGCCAGCAGAGCGGGAGGATTGACCGGGGAGCTGTTTTTT. Protein sequence: CASRAGGLTGELFF.